This T cell receptor beta chain was identified during a study of shared clonotypes between healthy human individuals. Findings of the study overall: Approximately 5.1% was the fraction of naive CD4 clonotypes found shared across four donors. Sequencing depth was expected to affect clonotype sharing among donors.

Method: immunoSEQ multiplex PCR; TCRdb's copy keeps in-frame clones and lacks some. The repertoire holds about 1.5 million clones, with 98% as singletons. The CDR3 is 14 residues long. V lost 5 bases and J lost 2, with 10 bases in between. CDR1 and CDR2 (germline): MDHEN, SYDVKM. Each of the donors was a healthy adult who was HIV-negative and had not had a recent acute infection or vaccination. As to this clone: What it binds is not known.

V usage is TRBV28 and J usage is TRBJ1-3; TRBD1 is a possible D gene (6 bases). The sequence was obtained from a man aged 25 to 40 in good health. The sequencing sample was made of naive CD4+ T cells sorted from blood. As for subset: CD45RA+ positively selected. The CDR3 nucleotides are TGTGCCAGCAGTCCCACAGGGACTGGAAACACCATATATTTT. This sequence encodes CASSPTGTGNTIYF.